The 21 T cell receptor beta chains in this list originate from one sample, sequenced in a study of blood T cells in healthy people across ages. With a J-beta primer mix and a sample-barcoded 5' primer, a second PCR ran about 6 to 11 cycles. Each CDR3 protein is one row after TCRdb ran MiXCR on the 5' RACE reads. Of about 970,000 distinct CDR3 sequences in the sample, roughly 51% are singletons; the top ten hold about 20%. The specimen sequenced was blood. Receptor source: a woman in her sixties or seventies in good health.

CDR3 in amino acids: CASTWASGDQETQYF. CDR3 in DNA: TGTGCCAGCACCTGGGCTAGCGGGGACCAAGAGACCCAGTACTTC. The V call is TRBV6-1, the J call TRBJ2-5; 9 nucleotides align to TRBD2. This CDR3 region has 15 residues. The ends lost 7 bases at V and 0 bases at J; junction bases unmatched: 6. Germline CDR1 and CDR2: MNHNS and SASEGT.

In its sample, this clonotype was seen many times. The chain combines TRBV20-1 with TRBJ2-7; 12 bases line up with TRBD2. This CDR3 has 17 amino acids. Germline V lookup: CDR1 DFQATT, CDR2 SNEGSKA (reference sequence). The J segment lost 3 bases and the V segment lost 2 bases, leaving 11 bases of the junction unmatched. CDR3 residues: CSARTLTQTSGSYEQYF. In nucleotides, the CDR3 is TGCAGTGCTAGAACCCTGACCCAGACTAGCGGGAGCTACGAGCAGTACTTC.

The chain has TRBV28 and TRBJ2-7, with D perhaps being TRBD1 or TRBD2 (5 bases each). This CDR3 comprises 16 residues. Trimming removed 4 bases at V and 0 bases at J, with 16 bases between. Per germline, CDR1 MDHEN and CDR2 SYDVKM. CDR3 protein: CASSSGLWGSSYEQYF. CDR3 coding DNA: TGTGCCAGCAGTTCCGGACTGTGGGGCAGCTCCTACGAGCAGTACTTC.

This chain joins TRBV20-1 and TRBJ1-1; weak D call: TRBD1 (6 bases). This CDR3 is 16 amino acids long. V gave up 6 bases and J gave up 1 base, with 21 bases separating them. CDR1 and CDR2 from the germline V gene are DFQATT and SNEGSKA (reference sequence). DNA of the CDR3: TGCAGTGCGCGCTTTGGGTGGACAGCTGGGAACACTGAAGCTTTCTTT. It codes for CSARFGWTAGNTEAFF.

The chain has TRBV7-9 and TRBJ2-1; D is possibly TRBD2 (5 bases). CDR3 length equals 15 residues. CDR1 SEHNR and CDR2 FQNEAQ come from the germline V gene (reference sequence). The ends were cut back, 5 bases at V and 4 bases at J, with 15 bases in the middle. The CDR3 reads CASSGLRTPYNEQFF. The CDR3 nucleotides read TGTGCCAGCAGCGGCTTGCGGACTCCTTACAATGAGCAGTTCTTC. The complete variable domain, with remaining parts taken from reference TRBV7-9 and TRBJ2-1, reads DTGVSQNPRHKITKRGQNVTFRCDPISEHNRLYWYRQTLGQGPEFLTYFQNEAQLEKSRLLSDRFSAERPKGSFSTLEIQRTEQGDSAMYLCASSGLRTPYNEQFFGPGTRLTVL.

The gene calls are TRBV7-4 and TRBJ2-3; D is possibly TRBD1 (5 bases). This CDR3 spans 19 amino acids. Germline CDR1 and CDR2: SGHVT and SQSDAQ. V lost 1 base to trimming and J lost 3 bases, with 23 bases between them. CDR3 sequence (DNA): TGTGCCAGCAGCTTAGAGGGCGAAGGACAACCCGTGCGGACAGATACGCAGTATTTT. Translated: CASSLEGEGQPVRTDTQYF. Looking up the rest from reference TRBV7-4 and TRBJ2-3 gives the full variable domain: GAGVSQSPRYKVAKRGRDVALRCDSISGHVTLYWYRQTLGQGSEVLTYSQSDAQRDKSGRPSGRFSAERPERSVSTLKIQRTEQGDSAVYLCASSLEGEGQPVRTDTQYFGPGTRLTVL.

The CDR3 sequence: CASSPIVPSTDTQYF. The CDR3 DNA reads TGTGCCAGCTCACCAATAGTTCCCAGCACAGATACGCAGTATTTT. The chain joins TRBV18 to TRBJ2-3; D unresolved. With 2 bases removed from V and 0 bases from J, the gap between germline ends came to 9 bases. The CDR3 runs 15 residues. Germline V lookup: CDR1 KGHSH, CDR2 LQKENI. Full variable domain (missing parts from reference TRBV18 and TRBJ2-3): NAGVMQNPRHLVRRRGQEARLRCSPMKGHSHVYWYRQLPEEGLKFMVYLQKENIIDESGMPKERFSAEFPKEGPSILRIQQVVRGDSAAYFCASSPIVPSTDTQYFGPGTRLTVL.

DNA for the CDR3: TGTGCCACCAGCAGAGATCTGGCCAGTAACTATGGCTACACCTTC. Its translation: CATSRDLASNYGYTF. V and J are TRBV15 and TRBJ1-2, with no clear D. Germline V CDR1 and CDR2: LNHNV, YYDKDF (reference sequence). The CDR3 is 15 residues long. V was pared by 0 bases and J by 1 base, with 9 bases between.

There are a few counts of this clonotype. The chain uses TRBV7-9 and TRBJ2-7; D gene unclear. This CDR3 has 13 residues. Trimming pared 4 bases from V and 0 bases from J, leaving 7 bases between. The germline V gene encodes CDR1 SEHNR and CDR2 FQNEAQ (reference sequence). CDR3 loop: CASSSYSSYEQYF. CDR3 DNA sequence: TGTGCCAGCAGCTCATATTCCTCCTACGAGCAGTACTTC.

The V and J genes are TRBV5-1 and TRBJ1-1; D perhaps matches TRBD1 (5 bases). Germline V gene sequence: CDR1 SGHRS, CDR2 YFSETQ. The CDR3 contains 17 residues. Trimming removed 0 bases from V and 3 bases from J, with 18 bases in between. Here the CDR3 reads CASSLAIAAREDTEAFF. CDR3 in DNA: TGCGCCAGCAGCTTGGCCATAGCGGCCAGGGAGGACACTGAAGCTTTCTTT.

This clonotype occurred a few times. The chain is built from TRBV27 and TRBJ2-7; no clear D. The V gene lost 2 bases and the J gene lost 6 bases, with 14 bases spanning the gap. Per germline, CDR1 MNHEY and CDR2 SMNVEV (reference sequence). This CDR3 contains 14 residues. The CDR3 here is CASSLDPGLGEQYF. CDR3 sequence (DNA): TGTGCCAGCAGTTTAGATCCCGGGTTAGGCGAGCAGTACTTC.

The chain carries TRBV2 and TRBJ2-7; TRBD1 aligns across 7 bases. Per the germline V gene, CDR1 is SNHLY and CDR2 is FYNNEI. The CDR3 consists of 16 residues. The junction had 10 bases not matched to a gene; V was cut back by 5 bases and J by 0 bases. The CDR3: CASSYDRALSSYEQYF. In DNA form, the CDR3 reads TGTGCCAGCAGTTACGACAGGGCGTTAAGCTCCTACGAGCAGTACTTC.

This clonotype has only a few counts. This chain uses TRBV6-5 with TRBJ2-7; D remains unclear. V gave up 2 bases and J gave up 4 bases, with 12 bases separating them. This CDR3 comprises 14 residues. Germline V gives CDR1 MNHEY, CDR2 SVGAGI. Here the CDR3 reads CASSYVGESYEQYF. DNA for the CDR3: TGTGCCAGCAGTTACGTAGGTGAATCGTACGAGCAGTACTTC.

This chain uses TRBV6-5 with TRBJ2-4; TRBD2 matches at 13 bases. From germline, CDR1 is MNHEY and CDR2 SVGAGI. The CDR3 sequence is 14 residues long. Trimming took 6 bases from V and 13 from J; bases not matched to a gene: 9. CDR3 in amino acids: CASRETSGRIEQYF. The CDR3 bases are TGTGCCAGCAGGGAGACTAGCGGGAGGATTGAGCAGTACTTC.

Only a few counts were recorded for this clonotype. This chain uses TRBV7-7 with TRBJ2-1; D possibly corresponds to TRBD2 (6 bases). Germline values: CDR1 SSHAT, CDR2 FNYEAQ (reference sequence). Trimming shortened V by 1 base and J by 8 bases, and 12 bases separated the two germline ends. The CDR3 has 14 residues. The DNA of the CDR3 is TGTGCCAGCAGCTTAGAGGGCGGGGTCCATGAGCAGTTCTTC. Translation: CASSLEGGVHEQFF.

The chain uses TRBV7-2 and TRBJ2-7; D possibly matches TRBD1 or TRBD2 (5 bases each). The J call may be in error: the DNA end matches TRBJ2-5 better. Germline lookup yields CDR1 SGHTA and CDR2 FQGNSA. CDR3 size: 15 residues. The CDR3 coding sequence is TGTGCCAGCAGCTTCTCCGAGGGGAGCGGAGAGACCCAGTACTTC. Translating it yields CASSFSEGSGETQYF.

The CDR3 region is CASSSSRRTYGYTF. The CDR3 nucleotides are TGTGCCAGCAGCTCGAGCAGACGGACTTATGGCTACACCTTC. V is TRBV12-3 or TRBV12-4 and J is TRBJ1-2, with D uncertain. This CDR3 region has 14 residues. V lost 6 bases and J lost 5, with 16 bases in between.

The rearrangement joins TRBV7-9 to TRBJ2-6, with TRBD1 matching over 9 bases. CDR3 length equals 16 residues. V lost 5 bases, J lost 8 bases, and 10 bases stayed unmatched. CDR1 is SEHNR and CDR2 is FQNEAQ in the germline V gene (reference sequence). Here the CDR3 reads CASSPGQGTGTNVLTF. CDR3 DNA sequence: TGTGCCAGCAGCCCAGGACAGGGGACCGGGACCAACGTCCTGACTTTC.

V and J are TRBV28 and TRBJ1-2; 9 nucleotides align to TRBD1. V was clipped by 5 bases and J by 7 bases; unmatched bases: 11. CDR1 is MDHEN and CDR2 is SYDVKM in the germline V gene. There are 15 residues in the CDR3. The CDR3, as DNA: TGTGCCAGCAGTGGAACCGGGACAGGGTGGTTTGGCTACACCTTC. This codes for CASSGTGTGWFGYTF.

This clonotype showed up just a few times. The chain is built from TRBV6-6 and TRBJ2-3, with D possibly being TRBD2 (5 bases). CDR1 is MNHNY and CDR2 is SVGAGI in the germline V gene (reference sequence). The CDR3 consists of 15 residues. Trimming stripped 6 bases from V and 3 bases from J, with 16 bases between. The CDR3 sequence: CASSDEGDGTDTQYF. CDR3 in DNA: TGTGCCAGCAGCGACGAGGGAGATGGTACAGATACGCAGTATTTT.

The chain recombines TRBV2 with TRBJ2-1; 8 bases line up with TRBD2. The V gene's germline CDR1 is SNHLY and CDR2 FYNNEI. The CDR3 extends over 15 amino acids. After removal of 6 bases from V and 4 bases from J, the junction contained 8 bases not matched to a gene. The CDR3 DNA reads as TGTGCCAGCAGGGCTAGCGGGTTCACTTACAATGAGCAGTTCTTC. Its protein is CASRASGFTYNEQFF.